Listed below are T cell receptor beta chains from one sample, sequenced in a study of T cells in Graves' hyperthyroidism and ophthalmopathy. MiXCR, applied by TCRdb to the multiplex PCR reads, yields one record per CDR3 protein. The sample contains some 800,000 distinct CDR3 sequences, about 38% of which appear only once. Specimen: blood. The receptors shown here come from a man between 18 and 35 years old with Graves' hyperthyroidism. CDR3s include the opening cysteine and the closing phenylalanine or tryptophan. Fields, in order: V gene, D gene, J gene, clone size, CDR3 DNA, CDR3 protein. A D gene is named only where the DNA matches it firmly. The size of a clone is reported for some rows only, either as once, few or many, or as a class for expanded clones.

V gene: TRBV12-3/TRBV12-4
D gene: NA
J gene: TRBJ1-4
clone size: many
CDR3 DNA: TGTGCCAGCAGTTCCTTAGAAAAACTGTTTTTT
CDR3 protein: CASSSLEKLFF

V gene: TRBV29-1
D gene: NA
J gene: TRBJ2-7
clone size: many
CDR3 DNA: TGCAGCGTTAAACCTAGTCCCGGGGTTGACTCCTACGAGCAGTACTTC
CDR3 protein: CSVKPSPGVDSYEQYF

V gene: TRBV12-3/TRBV12-4
D gene: TRBD1
J gene: TRBJ2-7
clone size: NA
CDR3 DNA: TGTGCCAGCGGGGGAGAAGGACAGGGGCCCTACGAGCAGTACTTC
CDR3 protein: CASGGEGQGPYEQYF

V gene: TRBV10-3
D gene: NA
J gene: TRBJ2-6
clone size: once
CDR3 DNA: TGTGCCATCAGTGAGTCGAAGGTAAACACTGAAGCTTTC
CDR3 protein: CAISESKVNTEAF

V gene: TRBV19
D gene: NA
J gene: TRBJ1-5
clone size: many
CDR3 DNA: TGTGCCAGTAGTATAGCAGGGGGCAATCAGCCCCAGCATTTT
CDR3 protein: CASSIAGGNQPQHF

V gene: TRBV7-6
D gene: NA
J gene: TRBJ2-7
clone size: NA
CDR3 DNA: TGTGCCAGCAGCCTGGAACCGACTTTCTACGAGCAGTACTTC
CDR3 protein: CASSLEPTFYEQYF

V gene: TRBV19
D gene: TRBD1
J gene: TRBJ1-4
clone size: few
CDR3 DNA: TGTGCCAGTCAGCGGGACAGGGATGAAAAACTGTTTTTT
CDR3 protein: CASQRDRDEKLFF

V gene: TRBV2
D gene: NA
J gene: TRBJ2-5
clone size: few
CDR3 DNA: TGTGCCAGCAGCTCCGGGTCCGGTGGGGAGACCCAGTACTTC
CDR3 protein: CASSSGSGGETQYF

V gene: TRBV29-1
D gene: NA
J gene: TRBJ2-1
clone size: NA
CDR3 DNA: TGCAGCGTGACAAAGGTGGCAGACGAGCAGTTCTTC
CDR3 protein: CSVTKVADEQFF

V gene: TRBV19
D gene: NA
J gene: TRBJ1-4
clone size: NA
CDR3 DNA: TGTGCCAGTAGCGATCCAGGAGCTAATGAAAAACTGTTTTTT
CDR3 protein: CASSDPGANEKLFF

V gene: TRBV7-6
D gene: NA
J gene: TRBJ1-2
clone size: once
CDR3 DNA: TGTGCCAGCAGCTTAGTTTCGGGGTTTGGCACCTTC
CDR3 protein: CASSLVSGFGTF

V gene: TRBV27
D gene: TRBD1
J gene: TRBJ1-3
clone size: NA
CDR3 DNA: TGTGCCAGCAGACAGGGGACAAGGGGACCAAACACCATATATTTT
CDR3 protein: CASRQGTRGPNTIYF

V gene: TRBV7-9
D gene: NA
J gene: TRBJ2-2
clone size: many
CDR3 DNA: TGTGCCAACACTAGAAACACCGGGGAGCTGTTTTTT
CDR3 protein: CANTRNTGELFF

V gene: TRBV20-1
D gene: TRBD1
J gene: TRBJ1-1
clone size: few
CDR3 DNA: TGCAGTGCTAGGCGTCCGGACAGGGGGCCGGCGTACACTGAAGCTTTCTTT
CDR3 protein: CSARRPDRGPAYTEAFF

V gene: TRBV20-1
D gene: NA
J gene: TRBJ2-5
clone size: NA
CDR3 DNA: TGCAGTGCTAGAAGGCCGAGGGAAGAGACCCAGTACTTC
CDR3 protein: CSARRPREETQYF

V gene: TRBV28
D gene: TRBD1
J gene: TRBJ2-7
clone size: few
CDR3 DNA: TGTGCCACCGAGGACAGGGGGCGCGACGAGCAGTACTTC
CDR3 protein: CATEDRGRDEQYF

V gene: TRBV7-9
D gene: NA
J gene: TRBJ1-1
clone size: NA
CDR3 DNA: TGTGCCAGCAGCTTGGTTGCAGGGGAGAACACTGAAGCTTTCTTT
CDR3 protein: CASSLVAGENTEAFF

V gene: TRBV10-3
D gene: NA
J gene: TRBJ1-5
clone size: few
CDR3 DNA: TGTGCCGGGGGAGCCGATCAGCCCCAGCATTTT
CDR3 protein: CAGGADQPQHF

V gene: TRBV7-2
D gene: NA
J gene: TRBJ1-5
clone size: NA
CDR3 DNA: TGTGCCAGCAGGGTCCCGAGGGATTTGGGTCAGCCCCAGCATTTT
CDR3 protein: CASRVPRDLGQPQHF

V gene: TRBV7-3
D gene: TRBD1
J gene: TRBJ1-1
clone size: many
CDR3 DNA: TGTGCCAGCAGCTTATTAGGGGGCCGGGTAACTGAAGCTTTCTTT
CDR3 protein: CASSLLGGRVTEAFF

V gene: TRBV6-4
D gene: NA
J gene: TRBJ1-5
clone size: NA
CDR3 DNA: TGTGCCAGCAGGGGGGGAGAAGGGGAGCAGCCCCAGCATTTT
CDR3 protein: CASRGGEGEQPQHF

V gene: TRBV7-2
D gene: NA
J gene: TRBJ1-4
clone size: NA
CDR3 DNA: TGTGCCAGCAGCCTAACAGGGATCACCGGGGCGAATGAAAAACTGTTTTTT
CDR3 protein: CASSLTGITGANEKLFF

V gene: TRBV7-3
D gene: NA
J gene: TRBJ1-5
clone size: NA
CDR3 DNA: TGCGCCAGCAGCCACCCTACGGGGCAGGGGAATCAGCCCCAGCATTTT
CDR3 protein: CASSHPTGQGNQPQHF

V gene: TRBV15
D gene: TRBD2
J gene: TRBJ2-7
clone size: NA
CDR3 DNA: TGTGCCACCAGCAGCCCGACTAGCGGGTCCTACGAGCAGTACTTC
CDR3 protein: CATSSPTSGSYEQYF

V gene: TRBV7-8
D gene: NA
J gene: TRBJ1-1
clone size: NA
CDR3 DNA: TGTGCCAGCAGCTCCCCGGGGGTCTGGAACACTGAAGCTTTCTTT
CDR3 protein: CASSSPGVWNTEAFF

V gene: TRBV10-3
D gene: TRBD1
J gene: TRBJ1-1
clone size: many
CDR3 DNA: TGTGCCATCAGTGAGGGACAGGGGAAGAACACTGAAGCTTTCTTT
CDR3 protein: CAISEGQGKNTEAFF

V gene: TRBV5-1
D gene: TRBD1
J gene: TRBJ1-1
clone size: NA
CDR3 DNA: TGCGCCAACAGCTTGGAGGGGACAGCCATTTGGGGGAACACTGAAGCTTTCTTT
CDR3 protein: CANSLEGTAIWGNTEAFF

V gene: TRBV29-1
D gene: NA
J gene: TRBJ2-2
clone size: few
CDR3 DNA: TGCAGCGTTGCGGGGGCCGGGAACACCGGGGAGCTGTTTTTT
CDR3 protein: CSVAGAGNTGELFF

V gene: TRBV4-1
D gene: TRBD2
J gene: TRBJ2-7
clone size: few
CDR3 DNA: TGCGCCAGCAGCCAACAGGGACTAGCGCACGAGCAGTACTTC
CDR3 protein: CASSQQGLAHEQYF

V gene: TRBV9
D gene: NA
J gene: TRBJ1-2
clone size: NA
CDR3 DNA: TGTGCCAGCTCACCACGGGACGGGAACTATGGCTACACCTTC
CDR3 protein: CASSPRDGNYGYTF

V gene: TRBV10-3
D gene: NA
J gene: TRBJ2-6
clone size: many
CDR3 DNA: TGTGCCATCAGTGATTCCCCAAACTCCAACGTCCTGACTTTC
CDR3 protein: CAISDSPNSNVLTF

V gene: TRBV27
D gene: NA
J gene: TRBJ1-6
clone size: once
CDR3 DNA: TGTGCCAGCGGACAAAATTCACCCCTCCACTTT
CDR3 protein: CASGQNSPLHF

V gene: TRBV10-3
D gene: TRBD2
J gene: TRBJ2-7
clone size: once
CDR3 DNA: TGTGCCATCAGTGAAGGGACTAGCGGGAGCTACGAGCAGTACTTC
CDR3 protein: CAISEGTSGSYEQYF

V gene: TRBV7-8
D gene: NA
J gene: TRBJ2-2
clone size: NA
CDR3 DNA: TGTGCCAGCAGCTCGGATGGGGGGTTTATGAGCGGGGAGCTGTTTTTT
CDR3 protein: CASSSDGGFMSGELFF

V gene: TRBV25-1
D gene: NA
J gene: TRBJ1-1
clone size: NA
CDR3 DNA: TGTGCCAGCAGTGCCAGCCGGGGGAACACTGAAGCTTTCTTT
CDR3 protein: CASSASRGNTEAFF

V gene: TRBV10-2
D gene: NA
J gene: TRBJ1-6
clone size: NA
CDR3 DNA: TGCGCCAGCAGGGATAGCGGGGGCTATAATTCACCCCTCCACTTT
CDR3 protein: CASRDSGGYNSPLHF

V gene: TRBV10-3
D gene: TRBD2
J gene: TRBJ2-5
clone size: NA
CDR3 DNA: TGTGCCATCAGTTCCGGGACTAGCGGCGTCACCCAGTACTTC
CDR3 protein: CAISSGTSGVTQYF

V gene: TRBV29-1
D gene: NA
J gene: TRBJ2-7
clone size: many
CDR3 DNA: TGCAGCGTTGAAAGTTCCAGGACCTACGAGCAGTACTTC
CDR3 protein: CSVESSRTYEQYF

V gene: TRBV11-3
D gene: NA
J gene: TRBJ2-2
clone size: few
CDR3 DNA: TGTGCCAGCAGCGAAAGATCAGTTGGGGAGCTGTTTTTT
CDR3 protein: CASSERSVGELFF

V gene: TRBV5-6
D gene: NA
J gene: TRBJ2-2
clone size: NA
CDR3 DNA: TGTGCCAGCAGCCAGGCGGGGCAAGCCGGGGAGCTGTTTTTT
CDR3 protein: CASSQAGQAGELFF

V gene: TRBV19
D gene: NA
J gene: TRBJ2-7
clone size: few
CDR3 DNA: TGTGCCAGTAGTATAGATCATCCACAGGGACCCTACGAGCAGTACTTC
CDR3 protein: CASSIDHPQGPYEQYF

V gene: TRBV7-2
D gene: NA
J gene: TRBJ2-7
clone size: NA
CDR3 DNA: TGTGCCAGCGACGGAGACTCCTACGAGCAGTACTTC
CDR3 protein: CASDGDSYEQYF

V gene: TRBV4-3
D gene: TRBD1
J gene: TRBJ1-4
clone size: few
CDR3 DNA: TGCGCCAGCAGCCAAGATTGGGCAGGGGGCGGAGGAAAACTGTTTTTT
CDR3 protein: CASSQDWAGGGGKLFF

V gene: TRBV7-9
D gene: NA
J gene: TRBJ1-1
clone size: NA
CDR3 DNA: TGTGCCAGCAGCTTAATTTTGGGAGCTGAAGCTTTCTTT
CDR3 protein: CASSLILGAEAFF

V gene: TRBV20-1
D gene: NA
J gene: TRBJ2-7
clone size: few
CDR3 DNA: TGCAGTGCTCGGGAGCAGTACTTC
CDR3 protein: CSAREQYF

V gene: TRBV7-9
D gene: NA
J gene: TRBJ2-5
clone size: few
CDR3 DNA: TGTGCCAGCAGCTTTGAGGTCATCACGGGGCCAGCCAGGCAGACCCAGTACTTC
CDR3 protein: CASSFEVITGPARQTQYF

V gene: TRBV19
D gene: NA
J gene: TRBJ2-7
clone size: few
CDR3 DNA: TGTGCCAGTAGTCACCAGGGGGGCTACGACGAGCAGTACTTC
CDR3 protein: CASSHQGGYDEQYF

V gene: TRBV12-3/TRBV12-4
D gene: NA
J gene: TRBJ2-5
clone size: NA
CDR3 DNA: TGTGCCAGCAGTTTGGGCAGGACCTTCGGAGAGACCCAGTACTTC
CDR3 protein: CASSLGRTFGETQYF